One and the same sample provided the 2 T cell receptor beta chains below, sequenced in a study of regulatory T cells in long-lasting Graves disease. TCR beta libraries were built with iRepertoire HTBI primers and Arm-PCR of CDR3 regions. Using its own MiXCR run on the multiplex PCR reads, TCRdb lists one record per CDR3 protein. The table includes roughly 610,000 distinct CDR3 sequences, around 17% detected once. Time point specified: newly diagnosed GD, antithyroid drugs for less than 3 months. Making the TCR library involved RNA that had been extracted from PBMCs. The sample was also linked to a second study, of T cells in Graves' hyperthyroidism and ophthalmopathy.

This specimen was peripheral blood mononuclear cells (PBMCs), taken at new diagnosis, from a patient treated with antithyroid drugs. Source of these receptors: a young woman with Graves disease.

The sample holds a few counts of this clonotype. The chain is built from TRBV20-1 and TRBJ2-1; D is perhaps TRBD1 or TRBD2 (5 bases each). The J call may be mistaken, given a closer DNA end match to TRBJ2-5. CDR3 length equals 14 residues. Germline V gene sequence: CDR1 DFQATT, CDR2 SNEGSKA (reference sequence). CDR3 coding DNA: TGCAGTGCCAGGGCCGGGGCGAGCGTGGAGACCCAGTACTTC. Residues: CSARAGASVETQYF.

On this clonotype itself: This likely stems from a read error, as it lies one base from a far larger clone. The V call is TRBV7-8, the J call TRBJ2-7, with D uncertain. The V gene's germline CDR1 is SGHVS and CDR2 FQNEAQ. The CDR3 loop spans 11 amino acids. CDR3 DNA: TGTGCCAGCAGCTTATACTACGAGCGGTACTTC. It codes for CASSLYYERYF.